Each of the 22 T cell receptor beta chains below was sequenced from the same sample in a study of CD8+ T cells in alopecia areata (dated by TCRdb to 2017 to 2018). Libraries came from the immunoSEQ multiplex PCR assay. RNA was extracted from all samples and reverse transcribed into cDNA as template for TCR sequencing. TCRdb carries this immuneACCESS record with in-frame sequences only. Its versions omit some clonotypes, under half of them owing to an unresolved V gene in the studies checked, with the rest unexplained. Here the sample has some 80,000 clones; around 65% occur a single time. The ten largest account for less than 25% of the sample. The sample's time point label, decoded: 20 to 30 weeks on oral tofacitinib. The treatment or condition label for this specimen denotes: oral pan-JAK inhibitor, 5-10 mg twice daily. The material was CD8+ T cells sorted from blood, obtained at week 24, from a patient treated with tofacitinib. The receptors derive from a human donor with alopecia areata.

The chain couples TRBV27 to TRBJ2-3, with 9 bases aligning to TRBD2. V trimming: 7 bases; J trimming: 4 bases; junction bases outside the gene matches: 15. The CDR3 runs to 17 residues. Germline assignment: CDR1 MNHEY and CDR2 SMNVEV (reference sequence). The CDR3 nucleotides read TGTGCCAGCATTCCCAGCGGTGCTAGCGGGAATCCAGATACGCAGTATTTT. Protein: CASIPSGASGNPDTQYF.

As to this clone: At one of its ends the junction is not consistent with the germline gene, which may arise from a read error. The chain is built from TRBV4-1 and TRBJ2-2, with D possibly matching TRBD2 (6 bases). In germline, CDR1 is MGHRA, CDR2 YSYEKL. The CDR3 loop spans 15 amino acids. CDR3 nucleotide sequence: TGCGCCAGCAGAGTCGCGGGGACGAATACCGGGGAGCTGTTTTTT. Its protein is CASRVAGTNTGELFF.

This clone occurred once. The rearrangement joins TRBV27 to TRBJ1-1; 10 bases are shared with TRBD1. Germline assignment: CDR1 MNHEY and CDR2 SMNVEV (reference sequence). The length of the CDR3 is 15 residues. Trimming cost V 0 bases and J 4 bases; bases outside gene matches: 2. In DNA form, the CDR3 reads TGTGCCAGCAGTTTATCGAGGACAGGGGGCACTGAAGCTTTCTTT. As protein: CASSLSRTGGTEAFF.

This clone came up a few times. The V and J genes are TRBV6-1 and TRBJ2-5; the match to TRBD2 covers 14 bases. CDR3 length: 15 residues. The junction had 4 bases not matched to a gene; V was cut back by 8 bases and J by 2 bases. CDR1 is MNHNS, CDR2 SASEGT, per germline. CDR3 region: CASATSGGDQETQYF. CDR3 nucleotides: TGTGCCAGCGCGACTAGCGGGGGGGATCAAGAGACCCAGTACTTC.

This CDR3 reads CASSLLDEQFF. The CDR3 coding sequence is TGCGCCAGCAGCTTGCTGGATGAGCAGTTCTTC. V is TRBV5-1 and J is TRBJ2-1; no clear D gene. CDR1 is SGHRS, CDR2 YFSETQ, per germline. The CDR3 contains 11 residues. V gave up 1 base and J gave up 8 bases, with 4 bases separating them.

J is TRBJ1-6 and V is TRBV27; D unresolved. The length of the CDR3 is 12 residues. CDR1 MNHEY and CDR2 SMNVEV come from the germline V gene (reference sequence). V lost 8 bases, J lost 9 bases, and 11 bases lay in between. CDR3 in DNA: TGTGCCAGCCGGGGATACCCTTCACCCCTCCACTTT. Its translation is CASRGYPSPLHF.

The chain joins TRBV9 to TRBJ2-7; D unclear. The V and J ends lost 1 base and 0 bases respectively, with 5 bases between them. Germline loops: CDR1 SGDLS, CDR2 YYNGEE. CDR3 length: 13 residues. CDR3 residues: CASSVSSSYEQYF. CDR3 in DNA: TGTGCCAGCAGCGTAAGTAGCTCCTACGAGCAGTACTTC.

V usage is TRBV5-6 and J usage is TRBJ2-1; 10 bases are a match to TRBD2. V trimming: 0 bases; J trimming: 12 bases; junction bases outside the gene matches: 9. Looked up from germline, CDR1 is SGHDT and CDR2 is YYEEEE. CDR3 length equals 15 residues. Here the CDR3 DNA reads TGTGCCAGCAGCTTGGTACTAGCGGGGCGCCAGGGGCAGTTCTTC. It specifies CASSLVLAGRQGQFF.

CDR3 region: CAWTAGGSYEQYF. In DNA, the CDR3 is TGTGCCTGGACGGCAGGGGGGTCCTACGAGCAGTACTTC. The chain has TRBV30 and TRBJ2-7; possible D gene TRBD1, 7 bases. The V and J ends lost 4 bases and 1 base respectively, with 11 bases between them. The CDR3 consists of 13 residues. Germline V gene lookup returns CDR1 GTSNPN and CDR2 SVGIG (reference sequence).

The V call is TRBV5-6, the J call TRBJ2-2; TRBD1 might be the D (6 bases). This CDR3 has 15 amino acids. The V end lost 2 bases, the J end lost 4 bases, and 12 bases lay between the germline ends. Germline V CDR1 and CDR2: SGHDT, YYEEEE. The CDR3 DNA sequence: TGTGCCAGCAGCTTCGAGGGGGTGAGCACCGGGGAGCTGTTTTTT. This translates into CASSFEGVSTGELFF.

This chain links TRBV4-3 with TRBJ1-1; D is unclear. In germline, CDR1 is LGHNA, CDR2 YSLEER. V was pared by 0 bases and J by 5 bases, with 10 bases between. The CDR3 spans 14 residues. CDR3 sequence: CASSQDPGITEAFF. The CDR3 DNA sequence: TGCGCCAGCAGCCAAGATCCCGGGATAACTGAAGCTTTCTTT.

This chain joins TRBV5-4 and TRBJ2-3; 8 bases fit TRBD1. Germline CDR1 reads SGHNT; CDR2 reads YYREEE (reference sequence). The CDR3 has 12 amino acids. V was pared by 4 bases and J by 11 bases, with 6 bases of the junction left unmatched. The CDR3 protein is CASSPGGGLQYF. The CDR3 DNA follows: TGTGCCAGCAGCCCAGGGGGCGGGTTGCAGTATTTT.

This chain connects TRBV4-1 to TRBJ2-5; D perhaps matches TRBD2 (5 bases). This CDR3 comprises 16 residues. Trimming pared 0 bases from V and 7 bases from J, leaving 18 bases between. Germline assignment: CDR1 MGHRA and CDR2 YSYEKL. This CDR3 reads CASSQDPTRDGGTQYF. The CDR3, as DNA: TGCGCCAGCAGCCAAGATCCCACTAGGGATGGCGGGACCCAGTACTTC.

This chain uses TRBV7-6 with TRBJ2-7, with D tentatively TRBD1 (5 bases). CDR1 and CDR2 (germline): SGHVS, FNYEAQ. The ends were cut back, 7 bases at V and 2 bases at J, with 18 bases in the middle. This CDR3 contains 15 residues. The CDR3 is CASMGRNRPPYEQYF. The CDR3 DNA reads TGTGCCAGCATGGGCCGGAACAGGCCTCCCTACGAGCAGTACTTC.

The chain uses TRBV4-1 and TRBJ2-3; 8 positions agree with TRBD2. Germline V gene lookup returns CDR1 MGHRA and CDR2 YSYEKL. This CDR3 comprises 14 residues. Trimming took 6 bases from V and 6 from J; bases not matched to a gene: 8. CDR3 protein: CASRPPTSADTQYF. The DNA of the CDR3 is TGCGCCAGCAGACCTCCGACTAGCGCTGATACGCAGTATTTT.

This chain joins TRBV5-6 and TRBJ1-1; 7 bases are shared with TRBD1. Germline-derived CDR1 and CDR2 are SGHDT and YYEEEE. Germline trimming cut 0 bases from V and 1 base from J; bases unmatched to any gene: 6. The CDR3 extends over 16 amino acids. The CDR3 sequence: CASSLAGRGSNTEAFF. As DNA, the CDR3 is TGTGCCAGCAGCTTGGCTGGCAGGGGGTCGAACACTGAAGCTTTCTTT. Using reference TRBV5-6 and TRBJ1-1 for the parts outside the CDR3, the full variable domain is DAGVTQSPTHLIKTRGQQVTLRCSPKSGHDTVSWYQQALGQGPQFIFQYYEEEERQRGNFPDRFSGHQFPNYSSELNVNALLLGDSALYLCASSLAGRGSNTEAFFGQGTRLTVV.

The chain links TRBV19 to TRBJ2-1; D gene unclear. This CDR3 is 12 amino acids long. V was shortened by 4 bases and J by 7 bases, with 8 bases between the two germline ends. The germline V gene encodes CDR1 LNHDA and CDR2 SQIVND (reference sequence). This chain's CDR3 is CASSKWDNEQFF. The CDR3 DNA reads TGTGCCAGTAGTAAGTGGGATAATGAGCAGTTCTTC. Together with reference TRBV19 and TRBJ2-1, the CDR3 gives the full variable domain: DGGITQSPKYLFRKEGQNVTLSCEQNLNHDAMYWYRQDPGQGLRLIYYSQIVNDFQKGDIAEGYSVSREKKESFPLTVTSAQKNPTAFYLCASSKWDNEQFFGPGTRLTVL.

This sequence joins TRBV15 and TRBJ2-7; D gene ambiguous. Trimming took off 0 bases at V and 0 bases at J, with 9 bases between the two ends. This CDR3 spans 15 amino acids. Germline V gene lookup returns CDR1 LNHNV and CDR2 YYDKDF (reference sequence). In nucleotides, the CDR3 is TGTGCCACCAGCAGAGATCTACAGCCCTCCTACGAGCAGTACTTC. This encodes CATSRDLQPSYEQYF.

The CDR3 DNA reads as TGTGCCAGCAGCCCCCGCGGGTCTAATCAGCCCCAGCATTTT. Protein product: CASSPRGSNQPQHF. The chain is built from TRBV9 and TRBJ1-5; D gene ambiguous. The V gene lost 4 bases and the J gene lost 4 bases, with 12 bases spanning the gap. This CDR3 region has 14 residues. The germline V gene has CDR1 SGDLS and CDR2 YYNGEE.

Here the CDR3 reads CASSQEGLAYEQYF. The CDR3 DNA reads as TGTGCCAGCAGTCAGGAGGGTCTTGCCTACGAGCAGTACTTC. The chain has TRBV5-6 and TRBJ2-7; D may be TRBD2 (6 bases). Trimming removed 5 bases from V and 2 bases from J, with 14 bases in between. Germline CDR1 SGHDT, CDR2 YYEEEE. The CDR3 is 14 residues long.

The chain combines TRBV6-5 with TRBJ2-1; TRBD2 agrees at 15 bases. Germline-derived CDR1 and CDR2 are MNHEY and SVGAGI. This CDR3 contains 15 residues. The trim removed 6 bases at V and 12 bases at J, leaving 9 bases unmatched. This CDR3 is CASSPWTSGGEGQFF. The CDR3 region has the DNA TGTGCCAGCAGCCCTTGGACTAGCGGGGGGGAAGGGCAGTTCTTC.

The sample holds a few counts of this clone. This rearrangement joins TRBV7-9 to TRBJ2-1, with TRBD2 identical over 9 bases. The germline V gene has CDR1 SEHNR and CDR2 FQNEAQ (reference sequence). Trimming took 11 bases from V and 9 from J; bases not matched to a gene: 11. The CDR3 extends over 13 amino acids. The DNA for the CDR3 is TGTGCCTTGGGGCTAGCGGGATCATTTGAGCAGTTCTTC. Translating it yields CALGLAGSFEQFF.